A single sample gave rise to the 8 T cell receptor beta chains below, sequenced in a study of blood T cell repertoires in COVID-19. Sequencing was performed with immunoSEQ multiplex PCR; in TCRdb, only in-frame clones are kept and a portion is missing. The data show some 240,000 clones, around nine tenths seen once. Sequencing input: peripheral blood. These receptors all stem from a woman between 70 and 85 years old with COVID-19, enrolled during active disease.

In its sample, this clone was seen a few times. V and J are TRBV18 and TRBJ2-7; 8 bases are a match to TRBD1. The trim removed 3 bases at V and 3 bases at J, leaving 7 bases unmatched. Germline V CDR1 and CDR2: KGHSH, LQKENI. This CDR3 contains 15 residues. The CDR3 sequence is CASSPNRGNFYEQYF. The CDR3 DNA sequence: TGTGCCAGCTCACCCAACAGGGGGAATTTCTACGAGCAGTACTTC.

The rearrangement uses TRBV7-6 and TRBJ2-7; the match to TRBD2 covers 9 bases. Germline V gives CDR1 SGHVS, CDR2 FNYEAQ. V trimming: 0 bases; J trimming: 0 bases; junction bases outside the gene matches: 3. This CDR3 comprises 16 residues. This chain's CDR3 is CASSLASGGSSYEQYF. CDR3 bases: TGTGCCAGCAGCTTAGCAAGCGGGGGGAGCTCCTACGAGCAGTACTTC.

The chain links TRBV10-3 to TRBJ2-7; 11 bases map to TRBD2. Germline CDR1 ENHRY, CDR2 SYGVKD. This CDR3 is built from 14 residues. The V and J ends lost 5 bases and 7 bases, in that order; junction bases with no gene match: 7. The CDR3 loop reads CAISLPGLAEEQYF. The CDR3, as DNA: TGTGCCATCAGTCTTCCGGGACTAGCGGAAGAGCAGTACTTC.

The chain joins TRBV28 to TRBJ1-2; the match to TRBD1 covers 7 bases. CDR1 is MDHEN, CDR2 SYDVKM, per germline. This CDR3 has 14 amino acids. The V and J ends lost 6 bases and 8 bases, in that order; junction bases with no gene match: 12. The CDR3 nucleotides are TGTGCCAGCAGGACATTACAGGGGATAAGCGGCTACACCTTC. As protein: CASRTLQGISGYTF.

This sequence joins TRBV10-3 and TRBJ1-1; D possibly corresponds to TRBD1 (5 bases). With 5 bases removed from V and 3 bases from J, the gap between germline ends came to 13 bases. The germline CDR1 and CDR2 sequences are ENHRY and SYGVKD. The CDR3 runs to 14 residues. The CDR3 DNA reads TGTGCCATCAGTAATAGACAACAGGACACTGAAGCTTTCTTT. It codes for CAISNRQQDTEAFF.

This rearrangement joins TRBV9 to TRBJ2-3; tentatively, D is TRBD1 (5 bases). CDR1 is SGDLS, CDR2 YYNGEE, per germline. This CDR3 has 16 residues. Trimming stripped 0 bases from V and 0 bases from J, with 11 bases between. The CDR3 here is CASSVDLWGSTDTQYF. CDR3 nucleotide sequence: TGTGCCAGCAGCGTAGACCTGTGGGGCAGCACAGATACGCAGTATTTT.

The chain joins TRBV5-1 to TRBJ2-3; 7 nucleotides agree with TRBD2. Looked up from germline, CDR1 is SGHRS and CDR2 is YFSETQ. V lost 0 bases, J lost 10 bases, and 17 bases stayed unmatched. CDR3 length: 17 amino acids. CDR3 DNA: TGCGCCAGCAGCTTGGAGCCCTCCGGTAGCGGGCACCCCGCGCAGTATTTT. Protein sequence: CASSLEPSGSGHPAQYF.

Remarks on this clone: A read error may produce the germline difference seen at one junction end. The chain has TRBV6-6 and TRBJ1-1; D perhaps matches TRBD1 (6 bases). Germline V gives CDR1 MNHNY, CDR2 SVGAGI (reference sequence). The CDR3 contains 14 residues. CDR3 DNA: TGTGCCAGCAGTGACTCCCAGGGGTTAAGTACGGCTTTCTTT. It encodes CASSDSQGLSTAFF.